The clone carrying this T cell receptor beta chain was seen repeatedly, ten times or more. Its antigen is undetermined. The authors prepared the TCRbeta library with unique molecular identifiers. TCRdb reprocessed the PCR reads via MiXCR and lists one record per CDR3 protein. Of just under 250,000 distinct CDR3 sequences listed, 25% were seen once; the top ten hold roughly 2.5%. The data stem from a study of T-cell reconstitution after alpha-beta-depleted transplantation in children. Notes on the study in general: Surviving recipient T cells and thymic progenitors produced the high day-60 TCRbeta diversity seen in some patients. T-cell numbers and diversity, one year after transplant, stemmed largely from T cells that were newly produced.

V lost 4 bases and J 4 bases, leaving 18 bases between the germline ends. The CDR3 contains 16 residues. Germline CDR1 and CDR2: ENHRY and SYGVKD. The gene calls are TRBV10-3 and TRBJ2-3, with D maybe TRBD2 (7 bases). This clonotype was obtained from a girl aged 2-15 years with Fanconi anemia, due to receive a stem cell transplant. The source material was PBMCs, sampled before TCRalphabeta/CD19-depleted stem cell transplant. The CDR3 protein is CAISAGGGSVSDTQYF. The CDR3 bases are TGTGCCATCAGTGCCGGGGGCGGGAGTGTGTCAGATACGCAGTATTTT.